The 21 T cell receptor beta chains given below trace back to one sample, sequenced in a study of cytomegalovirus exposure and HLA in healthy donors. TCRdb's copy holds only in-frame clones and misses some; the assay was immunoSEQ multiplex PCR. The table has about 88,000 clones, 80% to 85% seen once; the top ten hold about an eighth. The sequenced sample was PBMCs. The source of these receptors is a woman aged 18-29 years in good health and CMV-seropositive.

V is TRBV10-3 and J is TRBJ1-2, with D possibly being TRBD1 (6 bases). Trimming left V 2 bases short and J 8 bases short, with 18 bases between. The CDR3 runs to 15 residues. Germline assignment: CDR1 ENHRY and CDR2 SYGVKD. CDR3 protein: CAISEREGVGPGYTF. As DNA, the CDR3 is TGTGCCATCAGTGAGCGTGAGGGGGTGGGCCCCGGCTACACCTTC.

This clone has a single count. The chain employs TRBV28 and TRBJ2-1; 9 bases map to TRBD2. J was trimmed by 4 bases and V by 6 bases; bases with no gene match: 7. The CDR3 runs 15 residues. Germline lookup yields CDR1 MDHEN and CDR2 SYDVKM. Written as DNA, the CDR3 is TGTGCCAGCAGCCAAAGCGGGGGGCCTTACAATGAGCAGTTCTTC. Its translation is CASSQSGGPYNEQFF. The full variable domain, completed using reference TRBV28 and TRBJ2-1, is DVKVTQSSRYLVKRTGEKVFLECVQDMDHENMFWYRQDPGLGLRLIYFSYDVKMKEKGDIPEGYSVSREKKERFSLILESASTNQTSMYLCASSQSGGPYNEQFFGPGTRLTVL.

This clone came up a few times. The CDR3: CSAQGQGALFSFF. CDR3 in DNA: TGCAGCGCCCAGGGACAGGGGGCCCTTTTCTCGTTCTTC. J is TRBJ2-1 and V is TRBV29-1, with 12 bases aligning to TRBD1. V shed 7 bases and J 15 bases; nucleotides not matched to a gene: 13. Looked up from germline, CDR1 is SQVTM and CDR2 is ANQGSEA. This CDR3 has 13 amino acids.

The chain carries TRBV18 and TRBJ2-2, with D possibly matching TRBD1 (6 bases). Looked up from germline, CDR1 is KGHSH and CDR2 is LQKENI. The CDR3 loop spans 14 amino acids. V was trimmed by 4 bases and J by 4 bases, leaving 10 bases between them. The CDR3 DNA reads as TGTGCCAGCTCACGGACAGAGACCACCGGGGAGCTGTTTTTT. Amino acids: CASSRTETTGELFF.

This clone has a handful of counts. This chain connects TRBV5-5 to TRBJ2-4; 9 positions match TRBD1. Unmatched junction bases numbered 7, after V lost 8 bases and J lost 7 bases. The CDR3 consists of 13 residues. The germline V gene encodes CDR1 SGHKS and CDR2 YYEKEE (reference sequence). DNA for the CDR3: TGTGCCAGTACCGGACAGGGGCATAACATTCAGTACTTC. Its translation: CASTGQGHNIQYF.

Only a few counts were recorded for this clone. V usage is TRBV2 and J usage is TRBJ2-3; D may be TRBD1 (6 bases). The germline V gene has CDR1 SNHLY and CDR2 FYNNEI. The CDR3 runs to 14 residues. V lost 10 bases to trimming and J lost 0 bases, with 14 bases between them. Here the CDR3 DNA reads TGTGCCACCTACGCAGGGGAAAGCACAGATACGCAGTATTTT. Its protein is CATYAGESTDTQYF.

This clone was seen just once. The genes are TRBV7-6 and TRBJ2-7; D is uncertain. The CDR3 contains 13 residues. Germline V gives CDR1 SGHVS, CDR2 FNYEAQ. Trimming took 0 bases from V and 0 from J, leaving 3 bases between them. The DNA for the CDR3 is TGTGCCAGCAGCTTAGCGAGCTCCTACGAGCAGTACTTC. This gives the protein CASSLASSYEQYF.

The V call is TRBV4-1, the J call TRBJ2-5; 7 nucleotides line up with TRBD1. This CDR3 contains 18 residues. CDR1 MGHRA and CDR2 YSYEKL come from the germline V gene. V lost 0 bases and J lost 1; bases outside the gene matches: 11. CDR3 amino acids: CASSQDRAGTAIQETQYF. The CDR3 nucleotides are TGCGCCAGCAGCCAAGATCGGGCCGGGACAGCAATCCAAGAGACCCAGTACTTC.

The V and J genes are TRBV4-2 and TRBJ1-6; the match to TRBD1 covers 9 bases. Germline CDR1 LGHNA, CDR2 YNFKEQ. The V and J ends lost 7 bases and 8 bases, in that order; junction bases with no gene match: 6. This CDR3 contains 14 residues. The CDR3 here is CASTPGTGYSPLHF. CDR3 nucleotide sequence: TGTGCCAGCACCCCCGGGACAGGGTATTCACCCCTCCACTTT.

V and J are TRBV6-4 and TRBJ2-2, with 10 bases matching TRBD2. V lost 5 bases to trimming and J lost 3 bases; unmatched junction nucleotides: 0. Germline CDR1 reads MRHNA; CDR2 reads SNTAGT. There are 14 residues in the CDR3. CDR3 DNA: TGTGCCAGCAGTACTAGCGGGGACACCGGGGAGCTGTTTTTT. Its translation is CASSTSGDTGELFF.

This chain connects TRBV4-2 to TRBJ1-5; 10 bases fit TRBD1. Trimming cost V 0 bases and J 7 bases; bases outside gene matches: 6. The CDR3 contains 16 residues. The germline gives CDR1 LGHNA, CDR2 YNFKEQ. CDR3 sequence reads: CASSQDARDRGQPQHF. The CDR3 bases are TGTGCCAGCAGCCAAGATGCCCGGGACAGGGGACAGCCCCAGCATTTT.

The rearrangement uses TRBV6-1 and TRBJ1-1; TRBD1 matches at 8 bases. CDR3 length: 14 residues. Unmatched junction bases numbered 5, after V lost 7 bases and J lost 1 base. The V gene's germline CDR1 is MNHNS and CDR2 SASEGT. CDR3 sequence reads: CASTKDRANTEAFF. In DNA, the CDR3 is TGTGCCAGCACCAAGGACAGGGCGAACACTGAAGCTTTCTTT.

The J gene is TRBJ2-6, the V gene TRBV4-2, with 8 bases lining up with TRBD1. Germline lookup yields CDR1 LGHNA and CDR2 YNFKEQ. CDR3 length: 15 amino acids. V lost 7 bases and J lost 2; bases outside the gene matches: 4. CDR3 bases: TGTGCCAGCACCTCGGGACAGGCTGGGGCCAACGTCCTGACTTTC. Translation: CASTSGQAGANVLTF.

This sequence joins TRBV4-2 and TRBJ2-7; no reliable D call. The CDR3 contains 13 residues. Trimming stripped 0 bases from V and 0 bases from J, with 3 bases between. Germline values: CDR1 LGHNA, CDR2 YNFKEQ. CDR3 bases: TGTGCCAGCAGCCAAGACTTCTCCTACGAGCAGTACTTC. It yields the protein CASSQDFSYEQYF.

This chain uses TRBV6-1 with TRBJ2-5; 11 nucleotides line up with TRBD2. V shed 0 bases, J shed 0 bases, and the junction held 6 bases outside the gene matches. Per the germline V gene, CDR1 is MNHNS and CDR2 is SASEGT. The CDR3 has 18 residues. In DNA form, the CDR3 reads TGTGCCAGCAGTGAAGCGCAGCTAGCGGGGGGCAACCAAGAGACCCAGTACTTC. It specifies CASSEAQLAGGNQETQYF.

The rearrangement uses TRBV10-3 and TRBJ2-7, with a tentative D call TRBD1 (6 bases). CDR1 and CDR2 (germline): ENHRY, SYGVKD. CDR3 length equals 13 residues. V gave up 4 bases and J gave up 6 bases, with 13 bases separating them. CDR3 residues: CAISGQTGFEQYF. The CDR3 DNA reads as TGTGCCATCAGTGGCCAGACAGGTTTCGAGCAGTACTTC.

This chain links TRBV28 with TRBJ1-2; tentative D call: TRBD1 (6 bases). V was clipped by 4 bases and J by 5 bases, with 14 bases between them. Germline CDR1 and CDR2: MDHEN and SYDVKM. The CDR3 has 14 residues. Here the CDR3 reads CASSSPGVRYGYTF. In DNA form, the CDR3 reads TGTGCCAGCAGTTCCCCAGGGGTTAGGTATGGCTACACCTTC.

The rearrangement links TRBV15 to TRBJ2-1, with 10 positions matching TRBD2. This CDR3 comprises 16 residues. J was trimmed by 8 bases and V by 7 bases; bases with no gene match: 14. Germline lookup yields CDR1 LNHNV and CDR2 YYDKDF (reference sequence). In DNA form, the CDR3 reads TGTGCCACCATCCGGGAGGCTAGCGGGGGAATGCATGAGCAGTTCTTC. Translation gives CATIREASGGMHEQFF.

The genes are TRBV5-1 and TRBJ2-5, with D unclear. V lost 4 bases to trimming and J lost 2 bases, with 9 bases between them. The CDR3 consists of 13 residues. Germline-derived CDR1 and CDR2 are SGHRS and YFSETQ. CDR3 loop: CASSPTSQETQYF. CDR3 DNA sequence: TGCGCCAGCAGCCCCACTTCTCAAGAGACCCAGTACTTC.

V and J are TRBV14 and TRBJ2-5, with D hard to call. CDR1 SGHDN and CDR2 FVKESK come from the germline V gene. CDR3 length: 13 residues. V dropped 2 bases and J dropped 2 bases, with 6 bases sitting between them. CDR3 sequence reads: CASSQTVQETQYF. For the CDR3, the DNA is TGTGCCAGCAGCCAAACAGTACAAGAGACCCAGTACTTC.

The rearrangement joins TRBV10-3 to TRBJ2-3; 8 nucleotides align to TRBD1. Per germline, CDR1 ENHRY and CDR2 SYGVKD. V was pared by 2 bases and J by 4 bases, with 8 bases of the junction left unmatched. This CDR3 is built from 16 residues. This CDR3 reads CAISEPIAGGADTQYF. CDR3 in DNA: TGTGCCATCAGTGAGCCGATAGCAGGGGGCGCAGATACGCAGTATTTT.